These T cell receptor beta chains were read from a single sample in a study of shared clonotypes between healthy human individuals. The protocol was immunoSEQ multiplex PCR, while the TCRdb copy is restricted to in-frame clones and leaves out a portion. The sample has 850,000 to 1,100,000 clones, roughly 80% seen once; the top ten hold about 0.94%. The sequenced sample was memory CD4+ T cells from PBMCs. These receptors all come from a man younger than 35 in good health. Some clones in this sample may be carry-over from other donors' samples. The CDR3 runs from the conserved cysteine through the conserved F or W. The D gene is left open where the match is weak. Not every row has a clone size; where given, it reads once, few, many or a size class.

abundance	v_gene	d_gene	j_gene	CDR3aa	CDR3nt
-	TRBV5-1	-	TRBJ2-6	CASSLLGVSGANVLTF	TGCGCCAGCAGCTTACTAGGGGTCTCTGGGGCCAACGTCCTGACTTTC
few	TRBV11-1	TRBD2	TRBJ2-1	CASSSGGAGQSSGRIF	TGTGCCAGCAGCTCAGGGGGGGCCGGACAGTCTAGCGGGAGGATCTTC
once	TRBV15	TRBD1	TRBJ1-2	CATSRAGTGIDYGYTF	TGTGCCACCAGCAGGGCCGGGACAGGGATCGACTATGGCTACACCTTC
-	TRBV5-6	-	TRBJ1-1	CASSSIWDTSSGTEAFF	TGTGCCAGCAGCTCCATCTGGGACACCAGTTCGGGCACTGAAGCTTTCTTT
-	TRBV5-4	-	TRBJ1-1	CASSLVPGTEAFF	TGTGCCAGCAGCTTGGTGCCCGGCACTGAAGCTTTCTTT
-	TRBV21-1	-	TRBJ2-7	CASSLPTGSSYEQYF	TGTGCCAGCAGCTTACCAACAGGGAGCTCCTACGAGCAGTACTTC
few	TRBV7-9	-	TRBJ1-1	CASSFTVNTEAFF	TGTGCCAGCAGCTTCACAGTGAACACTGAAGCTTTCTTT
-	TRBV7-9	-	TRBJ2-3	CASSPGRRGRADTQYF	TGTGCCAGCAGCCCCGGGCGGAGGGGGCGCGCAGATACGCAGTATTTT
once	TRBV10-1	TRBD2	TRBJ2-5	CASSLWTSGEETQYF	TGCGCCAGCAGTCTATGGACTAGCGGTGAAGAGACCCAGTACTTC
once	TRBV7-9	TRBD1	TRBJ1-1	CASSAQGGMNTEAFF	TGTGCCAGCAGCGCTCAGGGGGGAATGAACACTGAAGCTTTCTTT
-	TRBV9	-	TRBJ2-2	CASSVASTGELFF	TGTGCCAGCAGCGTAGCTTCGACAGGGGAGCTGTTTTTT
-	TRBV12-5	-	TRBJ1-5	CASGLGSFSNQPQHF	TGTGCTAGTGGTTTGGGCAGTTTTAGCAATCAGCCCCAGCATTTT
-	TRBV28	-	TRBJ1-3	CASSLQTPVSGNTIYF	TGTGCCAGCAGTTTACAGACCCCAGTCTCTGGAAACACCATATATTTT
once	TRBV9	TRBD1	TRBJ1-1	CASSAMGQANTEAFF	TGTGCCAGCAGCGCTATGGGACAGGCAAACACTGAAGCTTTCTTT
-	TRBV4-1	-	TRBJ2-5	CASSQDAIGETQYF	TGCGCCAGCAGCCAAGATGCGATTGGGGAGACCCAGTACTTC
few	TRBV2	-	TRBJ2-6	CASSELKIDFSGANVLTF	TGTGCCAGCAGTGAGCTAAAGATTGATTTCTCTGGGGCCAACGTCCTGACTTTC
-	TRBV5-8	-	TRBJ2-7	CASSLVWRGYEQYF	TGTGCCAGCAGCTTGGTTTGGCGGGGCTACGAGCAGTACTTC
-	TRBV2	TRBD1	TRBJ1-3	CASSKQGTSGNTIYF	TGTGCCAGCAGTAAACAGGGGACCTCTGGAAACACCATATATTTT
-	TRBV11-2	TRBD1	TRBJ1-2	CASSLRQGEHYGYTF	TGTGCCAGCAGCTTAAGGCAGGGGGAGCACTATGGCTACACCTTC
once	TRBV7-2	TRBD2	TRBJ2-3	CASSLASAGVIDTQYF	TGTGCCAGCAGCTTAGCGTCAGCGGGAGTAATAGATACGCAGTATTTT
-	TRBV6-1	-	TRBJ2-7	CASSEGASVYEQYF	TGTGCCAGCAGTGAAGGCGCTAGCGTCTACGAGCAGTACTTC
few	TRBV10-2	-	TRBJ2-3	CASRSVSGEDTQYF	TGCGCCAGCAGATCGGTGTCGGGGGAAGATACGCAGTATTTT
-	TRBV5-1	-	TRBJ2-6	CASSLRAGSSGANVLTF	TGCGCCAGCAGCTTGCGGGCAGGGTCCTCTGGGGCCAACGTCCTGACTTTC
-	TRBV18	-	TRBJ2-2	CASSPLKGGTGELFF	TGTGCCAGCTCACCACTAAAGGGAGGAACCGGGGAGCTGTTTTTT